The next 16 T cell receptor beta chains were all read from a single sample in a study of OX40 agonist ivuxolimab in advanced cancers. The table came from immunoSEQ multiplex PCR; TCRdb's copy has only in-frame clones and leaves some out. The repertoire holds fewer than 25,000 clones, with about 87% as singletons. This material consisted of CD4+ or CD8+ T cells sorted from blood, taken in a trial of the OX40 agonist ivuxolimab. These receptor sequences come from an adult with an advanced solid tumor such as melanoma, head and neck, liver or kidney cancer.

This clone was seen just once. The chain is built from TRBV2 and TRBJ2-2, with 10 bases fitting TRBD1. The CDR3 length is 15 residues. Per germline, CDR1 SNHLY and CDR2 FYNNEI. V was clipped by 1 base and J by 7 bases; unmatched bases: 3. The CDR3 region is CASSEVRTGGGELFF. In nucleotides, the CDR3 is TGTGCCAGCAGTGAAGTCCGGACAGGGGGCGGGGAGCTGTTTTTT.

The chain combines TRBV5-8 with TRBJ1-2; 9 bases are a match to TRBD1. J was trimmed by 5 bases and V by 7 bases; bases with no gene match: 6. Germline V lookup: CDR1 SGHTS, CDR2 YDEGEE. The CDR3 is 13 amino acids. This CDR3 reads CASGNRGRYGYTF. The CDR3 coding sequence is TGTGCCAGCGGCAACAGGGGGCGGTATGGCTACACCTTC. Drawing the rest from reference TRBV5-8 and TRBJ1-2, the complete variable domain is EAGVTQSPTHLIKTRGQQATLRCSPISGHTSVYWYQQALGLGLQFLLWYDEGEERNRGNFPPRFSGRQFPNYSSELNVNALELEDSALYLCASGNRGRYGYTFGSGTRLTVV.

V usage is TRBV5-6 and J usage is TRBJ2-4; D might be TRBD2 (6 bases). The CDR3 has 16 amino acids. From germline, CDR1 is SGHDT and CDR2 YYEEEE. The ends were cut back, 6 bases at V and 0 bases at J, with 16 bases in the middle. CDR3 sequence: CASTLGTGGAKNIQYF. The CDR3 DNA reads TGTGCCAGCACCCTCGGGACCGGGGGAGCCAAAAACATTCAGTACTTC.

This chain uses TRBV6-1 with TRBJ2-5; D unresolved. CDR3 size: 10 residues. V shed 1 base and J shed 6 bases, with 0 bases lying between them. CDR1 and CDR2 from the germline V gene are MNHNS and SASEGT. The CDR3 nucleotides are TGTGCCAGCAGTGAAGAGACCCAGTACTTC. This sequence encodes CASSEETQYF.

This clone has a single count. The rearrangement uses TRBV5-1 and TRBJ2-7, with 8 bases fitting TRBD1. The CDR3 length is 15 residues. V lost 1 base, J lost 3 bases, and 6 bases stayed unmatched. CDR1 and CDR2 (germline): SGHRS, YFSETQ. The CDR3 region is CASSLSGQGNYEQYF. In DNA form, the CDR3 reads TGCGCCAGCAGCTTGTCCGGACAGGGAAACTACGAGCAGTACTTC.

The chain carries TRBV5-1 and TRBJ2-6; no reliable D call. The V end was cut by 4 bases, the J end by 0 bases, with 14 bases between. The V gene's germline CDR1 is SGHRS and CDR2 YFSETQ. CDR3 length: 17 residues. CDR3 bases: TGCGCCAGCAGCGTGCTTTCTGGGGACTCTGGGGCCAACGTCCTGACTTTC. This gives the protein CASSVLSGDSGANVLTF.

The chain links TRBV5-1 to TRBJ2-3; unclear D gene. This CDR3 region has 16 residues. Germline loops: CDR1 SGHRS, CDR2 YFSETQ. V was cut by 2 bases and J by 4 bases, with 17 bases left in between. CDR3 DNA sequence: TGCGCCAGCAGCTTATTAGAGTGGCAGTTGGCAGATACGCAGTATTTT. It yields the protein CASSLLEWQLADTQYF.

This clone was seen only once. The genes are TRBV30 and TRBJ1-3; D unresolved. This CDR3 spans 13 amino acids. The germline V gene encodes CDR1 GTSNPN and CDR2 SVGIG (reference sequence). V was cut by 2 bases and J by 0 bases, with 5 bases left in between. In nucleotides, the CDR3 is TGTGCCTGGAGTCTTGTCTCTGGAAACACCATATATTTT. Translation gives CAWSLVSGNTIYF.

This clone has a handful of counts. One end of the junction is discordant with germline, which a read error may explain. V usage is TRBV18 and J usage is TRBJ2-1, with 7 bases fitting TRBD2. CDR1 KGHSH and CDR2 LQKENI come from the germline V gene. There are 15 residues in the CDR3. CDR3 bases: TGTGCCAGCTCCCCACCGGGACTACCCTCCAATGAGCAGTTCTTC. The encoded protein is CASSPPGLPSNEQFF.

This rearrangement joins TRBV7-2 to TRBJ2-1; the match to TRBD2 covers 10 bases. The V gene end was trimmed by 9 bases and the J gene end by 4 bases; junction bases not matched to a gene: 6. The length of the CDR3 is 14 residues. Germline CDR1 SGHTA, CDR2 FQGNSA. This CDR3 reads CASTSSGGYNEQFF. The CDR3 DNA reads TGTGCCAGTACCTCTAGCGGGGGATACAATGAGCAGTTCTTC.

J is TRBJ1-5 and V is TRBV28, with D maybe TRBD1 (6 bases). The ends were cut back, 6 bases at V and 1 base at J, with 19 bases in the middle. The CDR3 sequence is 17 residues long. Germline CDR1 MDHEN, CDR2 SYDVKM. The chain's CDR3 is CASSPGDGQFSNQPQHF. The DNA of the CDR3 is TGTGCCAGCAGCCCAGGGGACGGCCAATTCAGCAATCAGCCCCAGCATTTT.

The rearrangement joins TRBV7-2 to TRBJ2-7; TRBD2 aligns across 14 bases. CDR1 is SGHTA, CDR2 FQGNSA, per germline. The CDR3 sequence is 17 residues long. Germline trimming cut 6 bases from V and 6 bases from J; bases unmatched to any gene: 13. The CDR3 sequence is CASRKTGTSGSGGEQYF. Written as DNA, the CDR3 is TGTGCCAGCAGAAAAACCGGGACTAGCGGGAGCGGAGGCGAGCAGTACTTC.

V usage is TRBV6-5 and J usage is TRBJ1-5; D uncertain. The germline V and J ends were trimmed by 10 bases and 5 bases, with 15 bases remaining between them. Germline loops: CDR1 MNHEY, CDR2 SVGAGI. The CDR3 covers 13 residues. The CDR3 reads CATSGRVDQPQHF. Here the CDR3 DNA reads TGTGCCACTTCTGGACGGGTTGATCAGCCCCAGCATTTT.

This chain links TRBV7-9 with TRBJ2-3, with D perhaps matching TRBD1 or TRBD2 (5 bases each). The CDR3 runs to 15 residues. V was pared by 5 bases and J by 4 bases, with 16 bases between. CDR1 and CDR2 from the germline V gene are SEHNR and FQNEAQ (reference sequence). The CDR3 coding sequence is TGTGCCAGCAGCGTTACTGGGGACCGTTCAGATACGCAGTATTTT. It encodes CASSVTGDRSDTQYF.

The gene calls are TRBV5-1 and TRBJ2-7; 10 positions match TRBD1. Germline V gives CDR1 SGHRS, CDR2 YFSETQ. Losses at the gene ends were 4 bases for V and 5 bases for J; bases not matched to a gene: 6. The CDR3 covers 14 residues. CDR3 sequence: CASSRGQGMDEQYF. CDR3 coding DNA: TGCGCCAGCAGCAGGGGACAGGGGATGGACGAGCAGTACTTC.

The chain joins TRBV7-2 to TRBJ2-2, with D unclear. Germline V gene sequence: CDR1 SGHTA, CDR2 FQGNSA. The V and J ends lost 5 bases and 6 bases respectively, with 13 bases between them. CDR3 length: 14 residues. The chain's CDR3 is CASSLVSWSGELFF. The CDR3 bases are TGTGCCAGCAGCCTAGTTAGCTGGTCCGGGGAGCTGTTTTTT.